These 26 T cell receptor beta chains were all obtained from the same sample, sequenced in a study of blood T cell repertoires in COVID-19. Produced via immunoSEQ multiplex PCR; TCRdb's table is partial and in-frame only. The table has some 130,000 clones, more than 75% seen once. The sequenced sample consisted of peripheral blood. The receptors were gathered from a man aged 50 or older with active COVID-19.

J is TRBJ1-5 and V is TRBV4-1; 10 bases map to TRBD1. This CDR3 comprises 17 residues. Losses at the gene ends were 6 bases for V and 0 bases for J; bases not matched to a gene: 8. In germline, CDR1 is MGHRA, CDR2 YSYEKL. CDR3 sequence reads: CASSKSGTGVSNQPQHF. The CDR3 DNA follows: TGCGCCAGCAGTAAGTCCGGGACAGGGGTTAGCAATCAGCCCCAGCATTTT.

The V and J genes are TRBV9 and TRBJ2-7; 7 nucleotides align to TRBD2. The CDR3 consists of 13 residues. The V and J ends lost 3 bases and 10 bases, in that order; junction bases with no gene match: 10. Germline V gene sequence: CDR1 SGDLS, CDR2 YYNGEE. CDR3 bases: TGTGCCAGCAGCGCGGCGGCGGGGGTCGCACAGTACGTC. It encodes CASSAAAGVAQYV.

V is TRBV24-1 and J is TRBJ1-2, with D tentatively TRBD1 (6 bases). The CDR3 has 15 amino acids. From germline, CDR1 is KGHDR and CDR2 SFDVKD. Trimming removed 4 bases at V and 2 bases at J, with 13 bases between. CDR3 sequence reads: CATSDPQGGNYGYTF. As DNA, the CDR3 is TGTGCCACCAGTGACCCACAGGGAGGGAACTATGGCTACACCTTC.

This sequence joins TRBV6-6 and TRBJ1-5; 8 bases line up with TRBD1. Looked up from germline, CDR1 is MNHNY and CDR2 is SVGAGI (reference sequence). V shed 5 bases, J shed 4 bases, and the junction held 13 bases outside the gene matches. The CDR3 is 17 amino acids. Here the CDR3 reads CASSPGQGAFGNQPQHF. Here the CDR3 DNA reads TGTGCCAGCAGTCCCGGACAGGGAGCGTTTGGGAATCAGCCCCAGCATTTT.

This chain joins TRBV18 and TRBJ2-5; the D gene is possibly TRBD2 (6 bases). Trimming cost V 0 bases and J 5 bases, with 16 bases left between them. The CDR3 runs to 16 residues. The germline V gene encodes CDR1 KGHSH and CDR2 LQKENI. The CDR3 DNA sequence: TGTGCCAGCTCACCACCTGAGCGGGCTCGAGGGGAGACCCAGTACTTC. Protein product: CASSPPERARGETQYF.

The chain employs TRBV7-2 and TRBJ2-5, with TRBD2 matching 7 bases. CDR3 length: 14 residues. Germline loops: CDR1 SGHTA, CDR2 FQGNSA. V lost 5 bases, J lost 3 bases, and 6 bases stayed unmatched. The CDR3 nucleotides read TGTGCCAGCAGCATTTCTAGCGGTAAAGAGACCCAGTACTTC. Encoded protein: CASSISSGKETQYF.

This sequence joins TRBV25-1 and TRBJ1-2; D gene ambiguous. Trimming cost V 1 base and J 7 bases, with 10 bases left between them. The germline CDR1 and CDR2 sequences are MGHDK and SYGVNS. CDR3 length: 13 residues. CDR3 DNA sequence: TGTGCCAGCAGTGAATCCCTAGAGGGTGGCTACACCTTC. Amino acids: CASSESLEGGYTF.

The J gene is TRBJ1-2, the V gene TRBV20-1; D possibly corresponds to TRBD1 (5 bases). Germline-derived CDR1 and CDR2 are DFQATT and SNEGSKA (reference sequence). V lost 3 bases and J lost 6, with 17 bases in between. The length of the CDR3 is 14 residues. The chain's CDR3 is CSASISVGVNGYTF. The CDR3 bases are TGCAGTGCTAGTATCTCGGTAGGGGTTAATGGCTACACCTTC.

This chain joins TRBV5-1 and TRBJ1-4; D is unclear. Trimming removed 4 bases at V and 3 bases at J, with 13 bases between. Germline V gene data show CDR1 as SGHRS and CDR2 as YFSETQ. The length of the CDR3 is 15 residues. In DNA form, the CDR3 reads TGCGCCAGCAGCCCGTCGACTACGTCTAATGAAAAACTGTTTTTT. Translated: CASSPSTTSNEKLFF.

V is TRBV11-3 and J is TRBJ2-1; no clear D. Trimming took 5 bases from V and 7 from J, leaving 12 bases between them. Germline values: CDR1 SGHNT, CDR2 YENEEA. The CDR3 loop spans 13 amino acids. CDR3 amino acids: CASSPGSRNEQFF. In DNA, the CDR3 is TGTGCCAGCAGCCCCGGGTCACGGAATGAGCAGTTCTTC.

This clone appeared a single time. The chain combines TRBV30 with TRBJ2-1; 9 bases agree with TRBD2. With V trimmed by 2 bases and J by 5 bases, 16 bases remained unmatched. The CDR3 has 18 residues. CDR1 and CDR2 from the germline V gene are GTSNPN and SVGIG (reference sequence). The CDR3 DNA follows: TGTGCCTGGAGTAGAGCTAGGGCTAGCGGGGATTTCGACAATGAGCAGTTCTTC. This encodes CAWSRARASGDFDNEQFF.

This CDR3 is CASSQDGAGLDTQYF. CDR3 sequence (DNA): TGTGCCAGCAGCCAAGATGGAGCGGGACTCGATACGCAGTATTTT. V gene TRBV4-2 combines with J gene TRBJ2-3; 7 bases line up with TRBD2. CDR1 LGHNA and CDR2 YNFKEQ come from the germline V gene. The V and J ends lost 0 bases and 6 bases, in that order; junction bases with no gene match: 6. CDR3 length: 15 amino acids.

The chain uses TRBV19 and TRBJ1-1; the D gene is possibly TRBD1 (5 bases). The CDR3 sequence is 16 residues long. In germline, CDR1 is LNHDA, CDR2 SQIVND (reference sequence). The V gene lost 5 bases and the J gene lost 1 base, with 17 bases spanning the gap. The CDR3 coding sequence is TGTGCCAGTAGTCCACGACGGGGGGTTGGGAACACTGAAGCTTTCTTT. Translated, it gives CASSPRRGVGNTEAFF. Together with reference TRBV19 and TRBJ1-1, the CDR3 gives the full variable domain: DGGITQSPKYLFRKEGQNVTLSCEQNLNHDAMYWYRQDPGQGLRLIYYSQIVNDFQKGDIAEGYSVSREKKESFPLTVTSAQKNPTAFYLCASSPRRGVGNTEAFFGQGTRLTVV.

This chain links TRBV19 with TRBJ2-7, with 8 bases that match TRBD1. The CDR3 runs to 14 residues. Germline V gives CDR1 LNHDA, CDR2 SQIVND (reference sequence). V shed 8 bases, J shed 1 base, and the junction held 7 bases outside the gene matches. CDR3 sequence: CASGDRIGSYEQYF. The CDR3 DNA reads TGTGCCAGTGGGGACAGGATCGGGTCCTACGAGCAGTACTTC.

The J gene is TRBJ2-7, the V gene TRBV6-2 or TRBV6-3; 7 bases are a match to TRBD1. With 6 bases clipped from V and 2 bases from J, the junction kept 7 bases outside the gene matches. Germline loops: CDR1 MNHEY, CDR2 SVGEGT. This CDR3 comprises 14 residues. CDR3 protein: CASSGQVITYEQYF. CDR3 nucleotides: TGTGCCAGCAGCGGACAGGTTATAACCTACGAGCAGTACTTC.

V is TRBV11-3 and J is TRBJ1-1; 8 bases match TRBD1. The CDR3 has 12 amino acids. The trim removed 5 bases at V and 10 bases at J, leaving 6 bases unmatched. Germline V gives CDR1 SGHNT, CDR2 YENEEA. The CDR3 loop reads CASSQDRAAAFF. The CDR3 DNA reads as TGTGCCAGCAGCCAGGACAGGGCGGCAGCTTTCTTT.

The chain links TRBV18 to TRBJ1-2; tentatively, D is TRBD1 (5 bases). The CDR3 loop spans 13 amino acids. V was shortened by 4 bases and J by 6 bases, with 12 bases between the two germline ends. Germline lookup yields CDR1 KGHSH and CDR2 LQKENI. This CDR3 reads CASSLGHTDGYTF. The CDR3 DNA sequence: TGTGCCAGCTCACTTGGACACACCGATGGCTACACCTTC.

The chain carries TRBV12-3 or TRBV12-4 and TRBJ2-5, with D perhaps TRBD1 (6 bases). The CDR3 sequence is 13 residues long. Trimming removed 3 bases at V and 4 bases at J, with 9 bases between. The CDR3 sequence is CASSFRRGETQYF. Written as DNA, the CDR3 is TGTGCCAGCAGTTTTCGCAGGGGAGAGACCCAGTACTTC.

J is TRBJ2-1 and V is TRBV19; D is undetermined. Trimming left V 3 bases short and J 4 bases short, with 7 bases between. The CDR3 is made up of 13 amino acids. Per germline, CDR1 LNHDA and CDR2 SQIVND (reference sequence). CDR3 protein: CASSIPPYNEQFF. The CDR3 coding sequence is TGTGCCAGTAGTATCCCCCCGTACAATGAGCAGTTCTTC.

This sequence joins TRBV30 and TRBJ2-1, with D possibly being TRBD2 (6 bases). This CDR3 has 13 residues. Germline CDR1 reads GTSNPN; CDR2 reads SVGIG (reference sequence). The CDR3 here is CAGALLASNEQFF. The CDR3 coding sequence is TGTGCTGGAGCCCTCCTAGCGAGTAATGAGCAGTTCTTC. Using reference TRBV30 and TRBJ2-1 for the parts outside the CDR3, the full variable domain is SQTIHQWPATLVQPVGSPLSLECTVEGTSNPNLYWYRQAAGRGLQLLFYSVGIGQISSEVPQNLSASRPQDRQFILSSKKLLLSDSGFYLCAGALLASNEQFFGPGTRLTVL.

This chain uses TRBV5-1 with TRBJ2-1, with D perhaps matching TRBD1 (5 bases). Germline V gene sequence: CDR1 SGHRS, CDR2 YFSETQ. The CDR3 covers 15 residues. V was trimmed by 7 bases and J by 4 bases, leaving 18 bases between them. The CDR3 reads CASGASGRGYNEQFF. The CDR3 DNA follows: TGCGCCAGCGGGGCGTCGGGCCGTGGGTACAATGAGCAGTTCTTC. The whole variable domain, filled in from reference TRBV5-1 and TRBJ2-1, reads KAGVTQTPRYLIKTRGQQVTLSCSPISGHRSVSWYQQTPGQGLQFLFEYFSETQRNKGNFPGRFSGRQFSNSRSEMNVSTLELGDSALYLCASGASGRGYNEQFFGPGTRLTVL.

The chain has TRBV7-3 and TRBJ2-5; 7 bases align to TRBD2. The CDR3 is 13 amino acids. Germline V gene data show CDR1 as SGHTA and CDR2 as FQGTGA. Germline trimming cut 5 bases from V and 5 bases from J; bases unmatched to any gene: 5. The CDR3 loop is CASSPTSVETQYF. The CDR3 region has the DNA TGTGCCAGCAGCCCAACTAGCGTGGAGACCCAGTACTTC. Full variable domain (remainder filled in from reference TRBV7-3 and TRBJ2-5): GAGVSQTPSNKVTEKGKYVELRCDPISGHTALYWYRQSLGQGPEFLIYFQGTGAADDSGLPNDRFFAVRPEGSVSTLKIQRTERGDSAVYLCASSPTSVETQYFGPGTRLLVL.

This chain connects TRBV29-1 to TRBJ1-5; D might be TRBD1 (5 bases). The V end lost 6 bases, the J end lost 6 bases, and 18 bases lay between the germline ends. The CDR3 runs 14 residues. Looked up from germline, CDR1 is SQVTM and CDR2 is ANQGSEA. Here the CDR3 DNA reads TGCAGCGTCCTAGGGGAGGGGTTAGGTCAGCCCCAGCATTTT. This gives the protein CSVLGEGLGQPQHF. Supplemented by reference TRBV29-1 and TRBJ1-5, the full variable domain reads SAVISQKPSRDICQRGTSLTIQCQVDSQVTMMFWYRQQPGQSLTLIATANQGSEATYESGFVIDKFPISRPNLTFSTLTVSNMSPEDSSIYLCSVLGEGLGQPQHFGDGTRLSIL.

This chain links TRBV11-2 with TRBJ2-7, with TRBD1 matching 12 bases. The V gene's germline CDR1 is SGHAT and CDR2 FQNNGV. There are 17 residues in the CDR3. V trimming: 2 bases; J trimming: 4 bases; junction bases outside the gene matches: 9. CDR3 nucleotide sequence: TGTGCCAGCAGCTTATATCCCGGGACAGGGGGCGTATACGAGCAGTACTTC. It specifies CASSLYPGTGGVYEQYF.

CDR3 residues: CASSQDRGADTQYF. The CDR3 coding sequence is TGTGCCAGCAGCCAAGACAGGGGAGCAGATACGCAGTATTTT. The genes are TRBV14 and TRBJ2-3; possible D gene TRBD1, 6 bases. CDR1 and CDR2 from the germline V gene are SGHDN and FVKESK. The CDR3 is made up of 14 amino acids. V was shortened by 0 bases and J by 4 bases, with 8 bases between the two germline ends.

As to this clone: The sample contains more than one DNA sequence encoding this CDR3. The V gene is TRBV12-3 or TRBV12-4, the J gene TRBJ1-3; the D is unclear. This CDR3 spans 13 amino acids. The V end lost 3 bases, the J end lost 4 bases, and 7 bases lay between the germline ends. The CDR3 reads CASSLSSGNTIYF. CDR3 sequence (DNA): TGTGCCAGCAGTTTGAGTTCGGGAAACACCATATATTTT.